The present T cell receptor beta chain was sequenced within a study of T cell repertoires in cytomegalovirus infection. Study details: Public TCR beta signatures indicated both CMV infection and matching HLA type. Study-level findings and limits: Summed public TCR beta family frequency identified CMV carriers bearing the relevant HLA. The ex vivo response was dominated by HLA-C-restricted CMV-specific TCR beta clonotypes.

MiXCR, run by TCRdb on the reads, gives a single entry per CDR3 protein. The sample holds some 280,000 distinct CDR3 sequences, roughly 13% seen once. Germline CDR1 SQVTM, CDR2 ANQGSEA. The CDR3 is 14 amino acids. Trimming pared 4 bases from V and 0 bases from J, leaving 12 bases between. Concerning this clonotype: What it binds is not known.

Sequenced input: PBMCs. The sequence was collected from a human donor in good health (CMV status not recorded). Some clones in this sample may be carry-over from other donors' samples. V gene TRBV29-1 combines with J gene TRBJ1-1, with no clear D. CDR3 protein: CSVVSEIMNTEAFF. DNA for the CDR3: TGCAGCGTTGTATCAGAGATCATGAACACTGAAGCTTTCTTT.